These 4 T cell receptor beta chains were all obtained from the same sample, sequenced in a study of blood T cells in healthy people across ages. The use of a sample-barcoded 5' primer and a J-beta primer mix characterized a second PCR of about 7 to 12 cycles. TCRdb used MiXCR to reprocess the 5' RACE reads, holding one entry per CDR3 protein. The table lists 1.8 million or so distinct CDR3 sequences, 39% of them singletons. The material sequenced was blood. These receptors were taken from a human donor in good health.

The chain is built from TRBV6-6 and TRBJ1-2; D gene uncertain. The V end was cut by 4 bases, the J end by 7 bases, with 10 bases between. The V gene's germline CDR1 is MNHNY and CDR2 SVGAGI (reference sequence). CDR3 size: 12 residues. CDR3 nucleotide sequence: TGTGCCAGCAGTTGGGAGGGTGGTGGCTACACCTTC. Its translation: CASSWEGGGYTF.

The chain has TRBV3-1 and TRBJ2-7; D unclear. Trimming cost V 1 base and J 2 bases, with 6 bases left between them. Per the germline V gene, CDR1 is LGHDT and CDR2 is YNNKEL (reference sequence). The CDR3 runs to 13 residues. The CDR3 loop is CASSQGDAYEQYF. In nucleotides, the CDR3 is TGTGCCAGCAGCCAAGGGGATGCCTACGAGCAGTACTTC.

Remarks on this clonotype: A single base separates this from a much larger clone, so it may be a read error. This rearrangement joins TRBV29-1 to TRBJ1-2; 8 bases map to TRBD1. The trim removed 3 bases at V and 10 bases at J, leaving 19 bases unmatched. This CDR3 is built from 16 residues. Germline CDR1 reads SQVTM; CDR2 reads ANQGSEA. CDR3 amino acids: CSVDDTGGVPSKDYTF. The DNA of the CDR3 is TGCAGCGTTGACGACACAGGGGGAGTACCTAGTAAGGACTACACCTTC.

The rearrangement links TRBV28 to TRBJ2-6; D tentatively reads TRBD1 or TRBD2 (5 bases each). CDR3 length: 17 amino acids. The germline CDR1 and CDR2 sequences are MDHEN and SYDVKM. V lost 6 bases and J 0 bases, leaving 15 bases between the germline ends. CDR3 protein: CASRPFGTLSGANVLTF. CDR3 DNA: TGTGCCAGCAGACCTTTCGGGACCCTCTCTGGGGCCAACGTCCTGACTTTC.